The source of this T cell receptor beta chain is a study of blood T cells in healthy people across ages. General study findings and limits: No one knew whether donors had CMV, which possibly confounded expanded clonotype changes. Naive T cell percentage strongly correlated with TCR beta diversity.

On this clonotype: Antigen: not known.

Together with a sample-barcoded 5' primer, a J-beta primer mix was included in a second PCR lasting roughly 6 to 12 cycles. Each CDR3 protein gets one entry after TCRdb re-called the 5' RACE reads with MiXCR. The repertoire includes about 830,000 distinct CDR3 sequences, 60% to 80% of them detected once, and around 30% sits in the top ten. The V end lost 3 bases, the J end lost 1 base, and 7 bases lay between the germline ends. Per germline, CDR1 ENHRY and CDR2 SYGVKD. The CDR3 extends over 15 amino acids. The clonotype was recovered from a man in his thirties or forties in good health. V gene TRBV10-3 combines with J gene TRBJ2-6; unclear D gene. The sample was blood. CDR3 DNA: TGTGCCATCAGTGATTTGATATCTGGGGCCAACGTCCTGACTTTC. As protein: CAISDLISGANVLTF.